These T cell receptor beta chains were read from a single sample in a study of cytomegalovirus exposure and HLA in healthy donors. TCRdb's table, derived via immunoSEQ multiplex PCR, lists solely in-frame clones and lacks some. The sample lists 150,000 to 200,000 clones, roughly 79% occurring once. Material for sequencing was PBMCs. The receptors stem from a man younger than 35 in good health and CMV-seropositive. The CDR3 runs from the conserved cysteine through the conserved F or W. The order of the fields is clone size, D gene, V gene, J gene, CDR3 DNA, CDR3 protein. The D gene is left open where the match is weak. Clone size is stated in some rows and not others, as once, few, many or a class when expanded.

size: few
D: NA
V: TRBV28
J: TRBJ2-1
DNA: TGTGCCAGCAGTTCCCCGGGGGAGCAGTTCTTC
CDR3: CASSSPGEQFF

size: NA
D: TRBD2
V: TRBV6-6
J: TRBJ2-1
DNA: TGTGCCAGCAGTTACTCTGGCGGGAGAACATCCAATGAGCAGTTCTTC
CDR3: CASSYSGGRTSNEQFF

size: once
D: NA
V: TRBV20-1
J: TRBJ2-5
DNA: TGCAGTGCTGACTTCGGAGAGACCCAGTACTTC
CDR3: CSADFGETQYF

size: NA
D: TRBD1
V: TRBV7-9
J: TRBJ2-2
DNA: TGTGCCAGCCCCCCGGGACAGGTTACTACCGGGGAGCTGTTTTTT
CDR3: CASPPGQVTTGELFF

size: NA
D: TRBD1
V: TRBV28
J: TRBJ1-3
DNA: TGTGCCAGCAGCACGACAGGGACTGGAAACACCATATATTTT
CDR3: CASSTTGTGNTIYF

size: NA
D: NA
V: TRBV7-2
J: TRBJ2-1
DNA: TGTGCCAGCGGCGAAGGGGCAGGAGCAGATGAGCAGTTCTTC
CDR3: CASGEGAGADEQFF

size: once
D: TRBD2
V: TRBV7-8
J: TRBJ2-1
DNA: TGTGCCAGCAGCTTTCGGGTCGGGGGGGGTGGGTACAATGAGCAGTTCTTC
CDR3: CASSFRVGGGGYNEQFF

size: NA
D: NA
V: TRBV7-2
J: TRBJ1-5
DNA: TGTGCCAGCAGCCCATTGACAGGCGGTCAGCCCCAGCATTTT
CDR3: CASSPLTGGQPQHF

size: NA
D: NA
V: TRBV7-2
J: TRBJ1-1
DNA: TGTGCCAGCAGCCGAAGGGAGGGGAACACTGAAGCTTTCTTT
CDR3: CASSRREGNTEAFF

size: NA
D: NA
V: TRBV9
J: TRBJ1-1
DNA: TGTGCCAGCAGCGTGGGGGGAGTGAACACTGAAGCTTTCTTT
CDR3: CASSVGGVNTEAFF

size: few
D: TRBD1
V: TRBV19
J: TRBJ1-5
DNA: TGTGCCAGTCGAGCGGGGACAGGGGGCTATCAGCCCCAGCATTTT
CDR3: CASRAGTGGYQPQHF

size: NA
D: TRBD1
V: TRBV5-4
J: TRBJ2-5
DNA: TGTGCCAGCAGCTTGTGGACAGGGTCAGGGGAGACCCAGTACTTC
CDR3: CASSLWTGSGETQYF

size: NA
D: NA
V: TRBV4-3
J: TRBJ2-7
DNA: TGCGCCAGCAGCCAAGAAGGCAGGGGAGAGGAGCAGTACTTC
CDR3: CASSQEGRGEEQYF

size: NA
D: TRBD1
V: TRBV4-1
J: TRBJ2-7
DNA: TGCGCCAGCAGCTGGGACAGGGGGTTACGAGAGCAGTACTTC
CDR3: CASSWDRGLREQYF

size: NA
D: TRBD2
V: TRBV11-2
J: TRBJ2-1
DNA: TGTGCCAGCAGCTTACCAGGGACTACCTACAATGAGCAGTTCTTC
CDR3: CASSLPGTTYNEQFF

size: NA
D: TRBD1
V: TRBV6-5
J: TRBJ1-2
DNA: TGTGCCAGCAGTTACTCAACCGGGACAGGGGGAAATGGCTACACCTTC
CDR3: CASSYSTGTGGNGYTF

size: NA
D: TRBD2
V: TRBV28
J: TRBJ2-7
DNA: TGTGCCAGCAGTTTTCTCTCTCCTTCAGGGACTAGCGGGTACGAGCAGTACTTC
CDR3: CASSFLSPSGTSGYEQYF

size: NA
D: NA
V: TRBV27
J: TRBJ2-2
DNA: TGTGCCAGCAGTCTACATACAGGGCTCGGGGAGCTGTTTTTT
CDR3: CASSLHTGLGELFF

size: NA
D: NA
V: TRBV19
J: TRBJ1-2
DNA: TGTGCCAGTAGTTTACAGGGTTTGGCTGGCTACACCTTC
CDR3: CASSLQGLAGYTF

size: few
D: NA
V: TRBV7-2
J: TRBJ2-7
DNA: TGTGCCAGCAGCTTGGGGCAGCTCGAGCAGTACTTC
CDR3: CASSLGQLEQYF

size: NA
D: TRBD2
V: TRBV4-3
J: TRBJ2-7
DNA: TGCGCCAGCAGCCAACCTCGGGGACTAGCGGGAGTCGAGCAGTACTTC
CDR3: CASSQPRGLAGVEQYF

size: NA
D: NA
V: TRBV10-1
J: TRBJ2-1
DNA: TGCGCCAGCAGTGAACTAAAATACAATGAGCAGTTCTTC
CDR3: CASSELKYNEQFF

size: NA
D: NA
V: TRBV5-1
J: TRBJ1-2
DNA: TGCGCCAGCAGCTTGGTGACAGCCTATGGCTACACCTTC
CDR3: CASSLVTAYGYTF

size: NA
D: NA
V: TRBV5-6
J: TRBJ1-2
DNA: TGTGCCAGCAGCTTGGCCAGGGCAGGGAACTATGGCTACACCTTC
CDR3: CASSLARAGNYGYTF

size: NA
D: TRBD2
V: TRBV4-2
J: TRBJ2-3
DNA: TGTGCCAGCAGCCATGACAAAGGACTAGCGGTCTCGGTCGGCACAGATACGCAGTATTTT
CDR3: CASSHDKGLAVSVGTDTQYF

size: NA
D: NA
V: TRBV6-5
J: TRBJ1-1
DNA: TGTGCCAGCAGTGAAGATGTAGGGGGCACTGAAGCTTTCTTT
CDR3: CASSEDVGGTEAFF

size: NA
D: TRBD1
V: TRBV7-8
J: TRBJ2-7
DNA: TGTGCCAGCAGCTTAGGTGGGACAGGTTCCTACGAGCAGTACTTC
CDR3: CASSLGGTGSYEQYF

size: NA
D: TRBD2
V: TRBV19
J: TRBJ2-1
DNA: TGTGCCAGTCGGACTAGTTCCTCCTACAATGAGCAGTTCTTC
CDR3: CASRTSSSYNEQFF

size: NA
D: TRBD2
V: TRBV7-8
J: TRBJ2-7
DNA: TGTGCCAGCAGCCCGGGGGGCGAGCAGTACTTC
CDR3: CASSPGGEQYF

size: NA
D: TRBD2
V: TRBV7-8
J: TRBJ2-3
DNA: TGTGCCAGCAGCGTCTTGGGGGTAGACTATAGCGGGAGTGAAGATACGCAGTATTTT
CDR3: CASSVLGVDYSGSEDTQYF

size: NA
D: TRBD1
V: TRBV7-6
J: TRBJ1-1
DNA: TGTGCCAGCAGCTTCCGGGACAGGACTGAAGCTTTCTTT
CDR3: CASSFRDRTEAFF

size: NA
D: TRBD1
V: TRBV5-8
J: TRBJ1-6
DNA: TGTGCCAGCAGCTTGCTTGGGACAGGGGGATCACCCCTCCACTTT
CDR3: CASSLLGTGGSPLHF

size: NA
D: NA
V: TRBV2
J: TRBJ2-5
DNA: TGTGCCAGCAGTACCCGGCAAGAGACCCAGTACTTC
CDR3: CASSTRQETQYF

size: NA
D: TRBD1
V: TRBV28
J: TRBJ1-1
DNA: TGTGCCAGCAGTCCAAGGGGGCTGAACACTGAAGCTTTCTTT
CDR3: CASSPRGLNTEAFF

size: NA
D: TRBD2
V: TRBV13
J: TRBJ2-1
DNA: TGTGCCAGCAGCTTAGACCGTAGCGGGAGCGGCCCTCCGGGGCAGTTCTTC
CDR3: CASSLDRSGSGPPGQFF

size: NA
D: NA
V: TRBV27
J: TRBJ1-2
DNA: TGTGCCAGCAGTCCCGTAGCTTACTATGGCTACACCTTC
CDR3: CASSPVAYYGYTF

size: once
D: NA
V: TRBV10-3
J: TRBJ2-1
DNA: TGTGCCATCAGTGAGGCGGCGAATGAGCAGTTCTTC
CDR3: CAISEAANEQFF

size: few
D: NA
V: TRBV6-1
J: TRBJ1-4
DNA: TGTGCCAGCAGTGAACTGACTACAACTAATGAAAAACTGTTTTTT
CDR3: CASSELTTTNEKLFF

size: NA
D: NA
V: TRBV19
J: TRBJ1-4
DNA: TGTGCCAGTACGAACCGGGACACTCAATCCCCGGTGAAACTGTTTTTT
CDR3: CASTNRDTQSPVKLFF

size: NA
D: TRBD1
V: TRBV6-6
J: TRBJ1-2
DNA: TGTGCCAGCAGACAGGGGACAGGGGGATCCTATGGCTACACCTTC
CDR3: CASRQGTGGSYGYTF

size: once
D: NA
V: TRBV27
J: TRBJ1-2
DNA: TGTGCCAGCAGTTCGTCCAGGGATTACGGCTACACCTTC
CDR3: CASSSSRDYGYTF

size: NA
D: TRBD2
V: TRBV6-5
J: TRBJ2-7
DNA: TGTGCCAGCACCCCGGGACTAGCTCTCTACGAGCAGTACTTC
CDR3: CASTPGLALYEQYF

size: few
D: NA
V: TRBV7-9
J: TRBJ2-3
DNA: TGTGCCAGCAGCTTCCCGACTCGTTATACGCAGTATTTT
CDR3: CASSFPTRYTQYF

size: NA
D: NA
V: TRBV27
J: TRBJ2-1
DNA: TGTGCCAGCAGTTTAGAGGGTGTCGAGCAGTTCTTC
CDR3: CASSLEGVEQFF

size: NA
D: NA
V: TRBV18
J: TRBJ2-7
DNA: TGTGCCAGCTCACCAGGACAACCCTACGAGCAGTACTTC
CDR3: CASSPGQPYEQYF

size: once
D: TRBD1
V: TRBV5-1
J: TRBJ2-7
DNA: TGCGCCAGCAGCCGGGACAGGGGCTACGAGCAGTACTTC
CDR3: CASSRDRGYEQYF

size: NA
D: TRBD1
V: TRBV19
J: TRBJ2-2
DNA: TGTGCCAGTAGTACCAATCCCCGGGACAGGGGAAACACCGGGGAGCTGTTTTTT
CDR3: CASSTNPRDRGNTGELFF

size: once
D: NA
V: TRBV5-4
J: TRBJ2-6
DNA: TGTGCCAGCCGGCTACTTTCCCAGGGGACCGGGGCCAACGTCCTGACTTTC
CDR3: CASRLLSQGTGANVLTF